These 16 T cell receptor beta chains originate from one sample sequenced in a study of Ad26.COV2.S vaccination and SARS-CoV-2 variants (TCRdb year 2021). The sample's treatment or condition label, in plain terms: roughly 19 received Ad26.COV2.S at low or high dose, single or two shots; several received placebo; per-sample allocation not given. Repertoires of vaccine and placebo recipients were sequenced from samples collected on day 63 after the first injection. Receptors were amplified or captured by the immunoSEQ multiplex PCR assay. TCRdb carries this immuneACCESS record with in-frame sequences only. Its versions omit some clonotypes, under half of them owing to an unresolved V gene in the studies checked, with the rest unexplained. The sample table shows fewer than 600,000 clones, and roughly 87% are seen once. The ten top clones hold 1.5% to 2% of the sample. The sequencing used peripheral blood, collected in a trial of Ad26.COV2.S vaccine versus placebo. Every receptor here comes from a person between 18 and 59 years old who received the Ad26.COV2.S COVID-19 vaccine or a placebo.

The chain couples TRBV19 to TRBJ1-2; 8 bases are a match to TRBD1. Germline-derived CDR1 and CDR2 are LNHDA and SQIVND (reference sequence). The CDR3 is 12 residues long. V trimming: 6 bases; J trimming: 4 bases; junction bases outside the gene matches: 1. CDR3 sequence (DNA): TGTGCCAGTAGAACAGGGGGCTATGGCTACACCTTC. Protein product: CASRTGGYGYTF.

V and J are TRBV10-3 and TRBJ2-1, with D tentatively TRBD2 (6 bases). The CDR3 consists of 14 residues. Germline V gives CDR1 ENHRY, CDR2 SYGVKD. V was clipped by 1 base and J by 8 bases, with 12 bases between them. The CDR3 region has the DNA TGTGCCATCAGTGAGTTTGGGGGGTTCGATGAGCAGTTCTTC. Its translation is CAISEFGGFDEQFF.

The DNA of the CDR3 is TGTGCCAGCAGAATGACTAGCGGGAGTTCGTACAATGAGCAGTTCTTC. This gives the protein CASRMTSGSSYNEQFF. The chain has TRBV3-1 (or the pseudogene TRBV3-2) and TRBJ2-1; 12 bases are shared with TRBD2. V gave up 6 bases and J gave up 4 bases; unmatched junction bases: 7. This CDR3 spans 16 amino acids. CDR1 is LGHDT, CDR2 YNNKEL, per germline (reference sequence).

The chain combines TRBV9 with TRBJ2-1; D is perhaps TRBD2 (6 bases). V shed 1 base and J shed 0 bases, with 14 bases lying between them. The CDR3 runs to 17 residues. Per the germline V gene, CDR1 is SGDLS and CDR2 is YYNGEE. CDR3 residues: CASSVRPGTGSYNEQFF. The CDR3 DNA is TGTGCCAGCAGCGTAAGGCCGGGGACTGGCTCCTACAATGAGCAGTTCTTC. The whole variable domain, filled in from reference TRBV9 and TRBJ2-1, reads DSGVTQTPKHLITATGQRVTLRCSPRSGDLSVYWYQQSLDQGLQFLIQYYNGEERAKGNILERFSAQQFPDLHSELNLSSLELGDSALYFCASSVRPGTGSYNEQFFGPGTRLTVL.

This clone is a singleton in its sample. This chain links TRBV28 with TRBJ2-7; 7 bases align to TRBD2. V was clipped by 3 bases and J by 5 bases; unmatched bases: 10. Looked up from germline, CDR1 is MDHEN and CDR2 is SYDVKM. The CDR3 extends over 15 amino acids. The CDR3 region is CASSFLGSGTNEQYF. CDR3 nucleotide sequence: TGTGCCAGCAGTTTCCTGGGGAGCGGGACTAACGAGCAGTACTTC.

The chain combines TRBV7-9 with TRBJ2-5; 8 bases are shared with TRBD1. V shed 1 base and J 5 bases; nucleotides not matched to a gene: 6. The CDR3 runs 15 residues. Per germline, CDR1 SEHNR and CDR2 FQNEAQ (reference sequence). The CDR3 DNA reads TGTGCCAGCAGCTTAGTCGGACAGGGACATGAGACCCAGTACTTC. The encoded protein is CASSLVGQGHETQYF.

The rearrangement uses TRBV6-2 or TRBV6-3 and TRBJ2-2; D is unclear. The V end lost 0 bases, the J end lost 6 bases, and 11 bases lay between the germline ends. The CDR3 spans 15 residues. Germline-derived CDR1 and CDR2 are MNHEY and SVGEGT. As DNA, the CDR3 is TGTGCCAGCAGTTACTCGAGTTCCGTCTCCGGGGAGCTGTTTTTT. Translated: CASSYSSSVSGELFF.

This clone is a singleton in its sample. The chain employs TRBV9 and TRBJ2-7; D is tentatively TRBD1 or TRBD2 (5 bases each). The CDR3 runs to 15 residues. Germline CDR1 and CDR2: SGDLS and YYNGEE. With 2 bases removed from V and 0 bases from J, the gap between germline ends came to 12 bases. DNA of the CDR3: TGTGCCAGCAGCGTTGGGACGCCAAGCTCCTACGAGCAGTACTTC. Amino acid sequence: CASSVGTPSSYEQYF.

This chain connects TRBV3-1 (or the pseudogene TRBV3-2) to TRBJ2-7; D gene ambiguous. Trimming shortened V by 1 base and J by 0 bases, and 7 bases separated the two germline ends. This CDR3 region has 14 residues. Germline CDR1 LGHDT, CDR2 YNNKEL (reference sequence). CDR3 in DNA: TGTGCCAGCAGCCAAGGCCAGATCTCCTACGAGCAGTACTTC. Amino acids: CASSQGQISYEQYF.

The rearrangement joins TRBV6-2 or TRBV6-3 to TRBJ1-1, with 8 bases aligning to TRBD1. Germline CDR1 reads MNHEY; CDR2 reads SVGEGT. J lost 1 base, V lost 5 bases, and 12 bases had no gene match. CDR3 length: 17 amino acids. CDR3 loop: CASSIGTGEGRNTEAFF. The CDR3 bases are TGTGCCAGCAGTATAGGGACAGGAGAGGGAAGGAACACTGAAGCTTTCTTT.

This clone was counted only a few times. The gene calls are TRBV19 and TRBJ1-5; 9 bases fit TRBD1. Germline lookup yields CDR1 LNHDA and CDR2 SQIVND (reference sequence). This CDR3 contains 13 residues. V was pared by 5 bases and J by 6 bases, with 2 bases of the junction left unmatched. CDR3 DNA sequence: TGTGCCAGTAGTCGACAGGGGGGTCAGCCCCAGCATTTT. Its translation: CASSRQGGQPQHF.

V usage is TRBV9 and J usage is TRBJ2-1; possibly TRBD2 for D (5 bases). Trimming took 1 base from V and 3 from J, leaving 14 bases between them. The CDR3 has 16 residues. Germline V lookup: CDR1 SGDLS, CDR2 YYNGEE. This chain's CDR3 is CASSVLGSAFYNEQFF. The CDR3 coding sequence is TGTGCCAGCAGCGTATTAGGTAGCGCTTTCTACAATGAGCAGTTCTTC.

This chain joins TRBV27 and TRBJ2-2, with a weak D call TRBD2 (6 bases). CDR3 length equals 14 residues. Trimming took off 6 bases at V and 7 bases at J, with 15 bases between the two ends. CDR1 and CDR2 (germline): MNHEY, SMNVEV (reference sequence). Here the CDR3 reads CASRRGPIFGELFF. The CDR3 nucleotides are TGTGCCAGCAGGCGGGGCCCTATCTTCGGGGAGCTGTTTTTT.

The chain is built from TRBV5-1 and TRBJ2-5; TRBD2 might be the D (5 bases). Per the germline V gene, CDR1 is SGHRS and CDR2 is YFSETQ. The ends were cut back, 1 base at V and 5 bases at J, with 15 bases in the middle. The CDR3 runs 15 residues. CDR3 residues: CASSLLPRAEETQYF. CDR3 sequence (DNA): TGCGCCAGCAGCTTGTTACCGAGGGCGGAGGAGACCCAGTACTTC.

V and J are TRBV4-3 and TRBJ2-2; 8 nucleotides agree with TRBD2. Germline V gives CDR1 LGHNA, CDR2 YSLEER. The CDR3 runs to 16 residues. V dropped 7 bases and J dropped 0; count of bases not matched to a gene: 7. The CDR3 DNA reads TGCGCCAGCACTAGACTAGCGACCTCGAACACCGGGGAGCTGTTTTTT. It specifies CASTRLATSNTGELFF.

The genes are TRBV20-1 and TRBJ1-1; D is uncertain. The germline V gene has CDR1 DFQATT and CDR2 SNEGSKA (reference sequence). V lost 4 bases and J 3 bases, leaving 6 bases between the germline ends. This CDR3 region has 11 residues. CDR3 nucleotides: TGCAGTGCTAATGGACACACTGAAGCTTTCTTT. This gives the protein CSANGHTEAFF.